This T cell receptor (beta chain) stems from a study of blood T cells in healthy people across ages. For the second PCR, which ran for 7 to 11 cycles, a sample-barcoded 5' primer and a J-beta primer mix were used. Each sample yielded at least 2.5 million CDR3-containing paired-end reads. TCRdb fed the 5' RACE reads into MiXCR, producing one record per CDR3 protein. The sample includes 1.4 million or so distinct CDR3 sequences, 40% to 45% of them seen just once. The TCR sequence derives from a woman aged 18-30 years in good health. The sequenced sample consisted of blood.

The CDR3 loop is CASSDSGVGHGYTF. CDR3 nucleotides: TGTGCCAGCAGTGATTCGGGGGTGGGGCATGGCTACACCTTC. The V and J genes are TRBV2 and TRBJ1-2; TRBD1 might be the D (5 bases). The length of the CDR3 is 14 residues. The germline V and J ends were trimmed by 3 bases and 6 bases, with 14 bases remaining between them. The germline CDR1 and CDR2 sequences are SNHLY and FYNNEI.